This T cell receptor (beta chain) was observed in a study of T-cell reconstitution after alpha-beta-depleted transplantation in children. This clonotype was detected ten times or more. Researchers prepared the TCRbeta library using unique molecular identifiers, the study reports. TCRdb independently ran MiXCR on the PCR reads; one entry per CDR3 protein. The sample comprises about 460,000 distinct CDR3 sequences, under 15% of which are singletons, and around 6.1% rests with the top ten. V lost 5 bases to trimming and J lost 2 bases, with 13 bases between them. Germline V lookup: CDR1 SGHTA, CDR2 FQGTGA. This CDR3 comprises 15 residues.

This clonotype originated in a human donor who donated a stem cell graft to a child with combined immunodeficiency. The chain combines TRBV7-3 with TRBJ2-1; tentative D call: TRBD1 (6 bases). Material: PBMCs from the stem cell graft donor, obtained from the stem cell graft. The CDR3 spells CASSQGQLAYNEQFF. CDR3 sequence (DNA): TGTGCCAGCAGCCAAGGACAGCTGGCCTACAATGAGCAGTTCTTC.